A selection of T cell receptor beta chains follows, all from one sample in a study of blood T cell repertoires in COVID-19. Repertoires were generated with immunoSEQ multiplex PCR, while TCRdb's copy carries only in-frame clones and drops some. Of roughly 100,000 clones listed, around 76% were seen once; the top ten hold roughly a fifth. The sample consisted of peripheral blood. The receptor source for this set is a woman aged 70-85 years with acute or convalescent COVID-19. Both conserved end residues are part of each CDR3. The order of the fields is D gene, J gene, V gene, clone size, CDR3 protein, CDR3 DNA. D genes are given only for firm matches. Expanded clones are given a class, and other clones once, few, many or no size at all.

TRBD1 TRBJ2-7 TRBV2 many CARESGTDYEQYF TGTGCCAGAGAATCCGGGACAGACTACGAGCAGTACTTC
- TRBJ2-1 TRBV4-2 - CASSHGGSSEQFF TGTGCCAGCAGCCACGGGGGATCGAGTGAGCAGTTCTTC
TRBD1 TRBJ1-1 TRBV5-1 few CASSLAAGGTEAFF TGCGCCAGCAGCTTGGCCGCAGGGGGCACTGAAGCTTTCTTT
TRBD2 TRBJ2-3 TRBV9 - CASSLRLAGDTQYF TGTGCCAGCAGCTTGCGACTAGCGGGCGATACGCAGTATTTT
TRBD1 TRBJ2-3 TRBV10-3 - CAISEEGQATDTQYF TGTGCCATCAGTGAAGAAGGACAGGCCACAGATACGCAGTATTTT
- TRBJ1-6 TRBV6-1 - CASSEFIRGSPLHF TGTGCCAGCAGTGAATTCATTCGGGGTTCACCCCTCCACTTT
- TRBJ2-1 TRBV7-6 - CASSLAPGGVLNNEQFF TGTGCCAGCAGCTTAGCCCCGGGCGGGGTGTTGAACAATGAGCAGTTCTTC
TRBD1 TRBJ1-2 TRBV25-1 - CASSEPGQGWRGYTF TGTGCCAGCAGTGAGCCGGGACAGGGGTGGCGTGGCTACACCTTC
TRBD1 TRBJ2-3 TRBV2 many CASGWDRDSTDTQYF TGTGCCAGCGGTTGGGACAGGGATAGCACAGATACGCAGTATTTT
- TRBJ1-2 TRBV12-3/TRBV12-4 - CASSLDGVGGYTF TGTGCCAGCAGTTTAGACGGGGTAGGTGGCTACACCTTC
- TRBJ1-2 TRBV6-5 - CASRPTGRYGYTF TGTGCCAGCAGACCCACAGGCCGCTATGGCTACACCTTC
TRBD2 TRBJ2-2 TRBV13 - CASRSPQRGDTGELFF TGTGCCAGCAGATCCCCCCAGCGGGGGGACACCGGGGAGCTGTTTTTT
TRBD1 TRBJ1-3 TRBV5-1 - CASSLAGTGGSGNTIYF TGCGCCAGCAGCTTGGCCGGGACAGGGGGCTCTGGAAACACCATATATTTT
TRBD1 TRBJ2-2 TRBV19 - CASSRQGAGELFF TGTGCCAGTAGCCGACAGGGAGCCGGGGAGCTGTTTTTT
- TRBJ2-1 TRBV15 - CATSREQGDYNEQFF TGTGCCACCAGCAGAGAACAGGGAGACTACAATGAGCAGTTCTTC
- TRBJ2-2 TRBV6-2/TRBV6-3 few CASSYSGGGTGELFF TGTGCCAGCAGTTACTCAGGGGGTGGTACCGGGGAGCTGTTTTTT
- TRBJ2-7 TRBV6-6 - CASSPLSYEQYF TGTGCCAGCAGTCCACTCTCCTACGAGCAGTACTTC
- TRBJ2-5 TRBV15 - CATSREGAGDAVGTQYF TGTGCCACCAGCAGAGAAGGAGCAGGGGATGCTGTCGGGACCCAGTACTTC
TRBD2 TRBJ2-1 TRBV2 - CASSERGSGSNEQFF TGTGCCAGCAGTGAGCGTGGGAGCGGGAGCAATGAGCAGTTCTTC
TRBD1 TRBJ1-4 TRBV28 once CASGTGREKLFF TGTGCCAGCGGGACAGGGCGTGAAAAACTGTTTTTT
TRBD1 TRBJ2-7 TRBV5-1 once CASSTSQGSYEQYF TGCGCCAGCAGCACTTCACAGGGGTCCTACGAGCAGTACTTC
- TRBJ2-7 TRBV5-8 - CASSLGGPGDF TGTGCCAGCAGCTTGGGAGGCCCCGGGGACTTC
- TRBJ2-1 TRBV28 - CASSSPLAGTAYNEQFF TGTGCCAGCAGTTCCCCCTTAGCGGGGACAGCCTACAATGAGCAGTTCTTC
- TRBJ1-1 TRBV7-2 - CASSLSGSRGTEAFF TGTGCCAGCAGCTTATCCGGGTCCAGGGGCACTGAAGCTTTCTTT
TRBD1 TRBJ1-2 TRBV10-1 - CASSEPTGDSNYGYTF TGCGCCAGCAGTGAGCCCACAGGGGACTCTAACTATGGCTACACCTTC
TRBD2 TRBJ2-7 TRBV5-1 - CASSLVVAGGPGEQYF TGCGCCAGCAGCTTGGTAGTAGCGGGGGGACCAGGCGAGCAGTACTTC
- TRBJ1-3 TRBV5-1 - CASSSTGFSGNTIYF TGCGCCAGCAGCTCCACAGGGTTCTCTGGAAACACCATATATTTT
- TRBJ1-1 TRBV5-4 - CASSLTGSRTEAFF TGTGCCAGCAGCCTCACAGGGTCCAGGACTGAAGCTTTCTTT
TRBD1 TRBJ1-1 TRBV7-9 few CASSSPSTGYAEAFF TGTGCCAGCAGCTCCCCCTCGACAGGGTATGCTGAAGCTTTCTTT
- TRBJ2-2 TRBV6-2/TRBV6-3 - CASSFAGTNTGELFF TGTGCCAGCAGTTTCGCGGGAACGAACACCGGGGAGCTGTTTTTT
- TRBJ2-1 TRBV2 - CASSEGHYNEQFF TGTGCCAGCAGTGAGGGACACTACAATGAGCAGTTCTTC
TRBD1 TRBJ1-4 TRBV5-1 - CASSSGTGKEKLFF TGCGCCAGCAGCTCCGGGACAGGAAAAGAAAAACTGTTTTTT
- TRBJ2-3 TRBV12-3/TRBV12-4 once CASSFQGIDTQYF TGTGCCAGCAGTTTCCAGGGAATAGATACGCAGTATTTT
- TRBJ2-1 TRBV5-5 - CASSLVSYNEQFF TGTGCCAGCAGCTTAGTGAGCTACAATGAGCAGTTCTTC
TRBD1 TRBJ2-1 TRBV9 - CASSDGTGPYNEQFF TGTGCCAGCAGCGATGGGACAGGACCTTACAATGAGCAGTTCTTC
TRBD1 TRBJ1-1 TRBV18 - CASSLHPGGANSGTEAFF TGTGCCAGCTCACTCCATCCAGGGGGCGCAAACTCGGGCACTGAAGCTTTCTTT
TRBD1 TRBJ1-1 TRBV30 - CAWRDRGHPAFF TGTGCCTGGAGGGACAGGGGCCATCCAGCTTTCTTT
- TRBJ1-4 TRBV7-8 - CASSLAGAQGKLFF TGTGCCAGCAGCTTAGCGGGGGCGCAGGGAAAACTGTTTTTT
- TRBJ1-1 TRBV12-5 - CASGLTGSFDTEAFF TGTGCTAGTGGTTTAACAGGGAGTTTCGATACTGAAGCTTTCTTT
TRBD1 TRBJ1-1 TRBV19 - CASSMITGVTEAFF TGTGCCAGTAGTATGATAACAGGGGTTACTGAAGCTTTCTTT
- TRBJ1-3 TRBV7-9 - CASSPRGDGNTIYF TGTGCCAGCAGCCCCCGGGGGGATGGAAACACCATATATTTT